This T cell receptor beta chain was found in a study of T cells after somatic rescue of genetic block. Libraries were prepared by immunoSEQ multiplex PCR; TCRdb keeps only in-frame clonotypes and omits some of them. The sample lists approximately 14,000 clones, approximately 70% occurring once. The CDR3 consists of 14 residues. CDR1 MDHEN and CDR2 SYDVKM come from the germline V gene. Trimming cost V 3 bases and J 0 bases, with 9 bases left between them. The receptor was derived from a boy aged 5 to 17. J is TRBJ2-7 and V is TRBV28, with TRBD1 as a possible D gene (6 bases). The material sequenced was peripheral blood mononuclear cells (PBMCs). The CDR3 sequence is CASSLRGGSYEQYF. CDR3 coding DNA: TGTGCCAGCAGTTTGAGAGGGGGCTCCTACGAGCAGTACTTC.